This T cell receptor beta chain emerged from a study of response to subunit inactivated influenza vaccine. Study-wide results and caveats: Researchers suggested that each seasonal influenza vaccination recruits few new T cells.

Concerning this clonotype itself: The antigen is not known.

CDR3 length equals 12 residues. Deletions cut 2 bases from V and 9 bases from J, with 11 bases between. CDR1 is SEHNR and CDR2 is FQNEAQ in the germline V gene (reference sequence). TCRdb re-called the RT-PCR reads with MiXCR, one entry per CDR3 protein. The data hold more than 550,000 distinct CDR3 sequences, with 12% observed a single time. The specimen was PBMCs from blood, collected on the day of vaccination. The TCR comes from a man between 45 and 60 years old who received an inactivated influenza vaccine. J is TRBJ2-7 and V is TRBV7-9; no reliable D call. DNA for the CDR3: TGTGCCAGCAGCTTACAACAATCTGGGCAGTACTTC. Its translation: CASSLQQSGQYF. The full variable domain, its missing parts supplied by reference TRBV7-9 and TRBJ2-7, is DTGVSQNPRHKITKRGQNVTFRCDPISEHNRLYWYRQTLGQGPEFLTYFQNEAQLEKSRLLSDRFSAERPKGSFSTLEIQRTEQGDSAMYLCASSLQQSGQYFGPGTRLTVT.